This TCR beta chain was retrieved from a study of blood T cell repertoires in COVID-19. On the study more broadly: The analysed material was cDNA or gDNA that came from T cells, B-cell-depleted T cells, or PBMCs.

Membership in each cohort depended on participant-reported clinical history. Profiling relied on immunoSEQ multiplex PCR, and the TCRdb table lists in-frame clones only, not all of them. The profile shows hundreds of thousands of clones, roughly 80% of them singletons. Sequencing used PBMCs or T cells enriched from blood (not recorded which). The TCR originated in a woman in her 40s who had been exposed to COVID-19.

The CDR3 region is CASSPDSQFYGYTF. As DNA, the CDR3 is TGTGCCAGCAGTCCGGACAGCCAATTCTATGGCTACACCTTC. The chain carries TRBV7-2 and TRBJ1-2; weak D call: TRBD1 (6 bases). This CDR3 spans 14 amino acids. Germline V gene data show CDR1 as SGHTA and CDR2 as FQGNSA. The V and J ends lost 6 bases and 4 bases respectively, with 15 bases between them.